The 32 T cell receptor beta chains in this list originate from one sample, sequenced in a study of metastatic and nonmetastatic thyroid tumors. Patients underwent thyroid surgery, and none had received any treatment before it. Through MiXCR, TCRdb re-clonotyped the PCR reads. The table shows fewer than 30,000 clones, with approximately 22% occurring only once. What was sequenced was blood. The receptors stem from a male donor with papillary thyroid cancer or a benign thyroid nodule (not recorded which). Some clones in this sample may be carry-over from other donors' samples.

The chain couples TRBV20-1 to TRBJ2-1; D unresolved. Germline CDR1 and CDR2: DFQATT and SNEGSKA (reference sequence). V lost 6 bases, J lost 9 bases, and 15 bases lay in between. This CDR3 region has 12 residues. The CDR3 sequence: CSAAVVAGEQFF. The CDR3 DNA is TGCAGTGCGGCAGTCGTAGCTGGTGAGCAGTTCTTC.

This clone showed up many times. This sequence joins TRBV7-3 and TRBJ2-2; TRBD1 matches at 8 bases. Looked up from germline, CDR1 is SGHTA and CDR2 is FQGTGA. V lost 0 bases and J lost 5; bases outside the gene matches: 5. The CDR3 contains 16 residues. Written as DNA, the CDR3 is TGTGCCAGCAGCTTAACATGGGACAGGTCGACCGGGGAGCTGTTTTTT. It codes for CASSLTWDRSTGELFF. Full variable domain (outside the CDR3, taken from reference TRBV7-3 and TRBJ2-2): GAGVSQTPSNKVTEKGKYVELRCDPISGHTALYWYRQSLGQGPEFLIYFQGTGAADDSGLPNDRFFAVRPEGSVSTLKIQRTERGDSAVYLCASSLTWDRSTGELFFGEGSRLTVL.

In this sample, this clone turned up a few times. One end of the junction fails to match germline, which may point to a read error. V and J are TRBV6-2 or TRBV6-3 and TRBJ1-6; D uncertain. The CDR3 is 18 residues long. Germline CDR1 reads MNHEY; CDR2 reads SVGEGT. CDR3 bases: TGTGCCAGCAGTTACTCAGGCGGCAGAAGCTCCTATAATTCACCCCTTCACTTT. It codes for CASSYSGGRSSYNSPLHF.

Many counts were recorded for this clone. The chain recombines TRBV30 with TRBJ2-1; D might be TRBD2 (5 bases). Germline values: CDR1 GTSNPN, CDR2 SVGIG (reference sequence). There are 14 residues in the CDR3. V shed 0 bases and J shed 5 bases, with 11 bases lying between them. The CDR3 region has the DNA TGTGCCTGGAGTGTGGTGCTAGCACACAATGAGCAGTTCTTC. Translated: CAWSVVLAHNEQFF.

The chain combines TRBV5-1 with TRBJ2-7; 8 bases fit TRBD2. The CDR3 loop spans 15 amino acids. The germline gives CDR1 SGHRS, CDR2 YFSETQ. The trim removed 4 bases at V and 5 bases at J, leaving 11 bases unmatched. The CDR3 reads CASSPPSGLAHEQYF. CDR3 DNA sequence: TGCGCCAGCAGCCCCCCTAGCGGGTTGGCACACGAGCAGTACTTC.

The sample holds many counts of this clone. This chain connects TRBV11-2 to TRBJ2-7; D is unclear. The CDR3 extends over 16 amino acids. V was cut by 1 base and J by 0 bases, with 13 bases left in between. Germline-derived CDR1 and CDR2 are SGHAT and FQNNGV. The CDR3 protein is CASSLGMSQSSYEQYF. The CDR3 DNA is TGTGCCAGCAGCTTAGGGATGAGCCAGAGCTCCTACGAGCAGTACTTC.

This clone was observed many times. J is TRBJ1-3 and V is TRBV4-1; the D gene is possibly TRBD1 (5 bases). Germline-derived CDR1 and CDR2 are MGHRA and YSYEKL. The CDR3 spans 15 residues. The ends were cut back, 1 base at V and 1 base at J, with 8 bases in the middle. For the CDR3, the DNA is TGCGCCAGCAGCCAAGGACAGCAGTCTGGAAACACCATATATTTT. Translated, it gives CASSQGQQSGNTIYF.

This sequence joins TRBV24-1 and TRBJ1-2, with D possibly matching TRBD1 (5 bases). The CDR3 runs 14 residues. Germline V gene sequence: CDR1 KGHDR, CDR2 SFDVKD. Trimming shortened V by 4 bases and J by 0 bases, and 8 bases separated the two germline ends. For the CDR3, the DNA is TGTGCCACCAGTGAGCAGGGTGCTAACTATGGCTACACCTTC. This gives the protein CATSEQGANYGYTF.

At least ten counts were recorded for this clone. The chain employs TRBV28 and TRBJ1-2; 7 bases match TRBD1. The V gene end was trimmed by 2 bases and the J gene end by 5 bases; junction bases not matched to a gene: 5. Germline loops: CDR1 MDHEN, CDR2 SYDVKM. The CDR3 runs 14 residues. The CDR3 nucleotides are TGTGCCAGCAGTTTAGAAGGGGGCTGGTATGGCTACACCTTC. The encoded protein is CASSLEGGWYGYTF.

At least ten counts were recorded for this clone. The genes are TRBV29-1 and TRBJ1-2; 8 positions agree with TRBD1. CDR3 length equals 15 residues. Trimming cost V 3 bases and J 8 bases; bases outside gene matches: 14. CDR1 is SQVTM and CDR2 is ANQGSEA in the germline V gene. The CDR3 spells CSVDSGGSGGYGYTF. CDR3 sequence (DNA): TGCAGCGTTGACTCAGGGGGCTCGGGTGGTTACGGCTACACCTTC.

This clone has ten or more counts. The chain has TRBV5-1 and TRBJ1-1; D call uncertain. Trimming shortened V by 0 bases and J by 1 base, and 7 bases separated the two germline ends. The length of the CDR3 is 14 residues. Germline lookup yields CDR1 SGHRS and CDR2 YFSETQ. CDR3 DNA sequence: TGCGCCAGCAGCTTGGCGCAGACGAACACTGAAGCTTTCTTT. Protein product: CASSLAQTNTEAFF.

Concerning this clone itself: An end of the junction does not agree with germline; a read error may underlie this. The J gene is TRBJ1-1, the V gene TRBV11-1, with 8 bases fitting TRBD1. CDR3 length: 16 amino acids. Germline V gene lookup returns CDR1 SGHAT and CDR2 FQDESV (reference sequence). This CDR3 is CASSLHVGPGGTEDFF. CDR3 nucleotide sequence: TGTGCCAGCAGCTTACATGTTGGGCCAGGGGGCACTGAAGATTTCTTT.

This clone has more than one count but fewer than ten. With a much larger clone just one base away, this may be a read error. V usage is TRBV20-1 and J usage is TRBJ2-3; 9 positions agree with TRBD1. CDR3 length: 12 amino acids. Trimming removed 6 bases from V and 8 bases from J; junction bases left unmatched: 6. CDR1 and CDR2 from the germline V gene are DFQATT and SNEGSKA (reference sequence). The CDR3, as DNA: TGCAGTGCAGACAGGGGGTCAGGTACGCAGTATTTT. Its protein product is CSADRGSGTQYF.

The chain employs TRBV27 and TRBJ2-7; 8 bases are a match to TRBD2. Losses at the gene ends were 5 bases for V and 4 bases for J; bases not matched to a gene: 13. The CDR3 extends over 16 amino acids. The V gene's germline CDR1 is MNHEY and CDR2 SMNVEV (reference sequence). In nucleotides, the CDR3 is TGTGCCAGCAGTATTACGGGGGGGCAGGTGAGGTACGAGCAGTACTTC. It specifies CASSITGGQVRYEQYF.

In its sample, this clone was seen many times. The V and J genes are TRBV7-9 and TRBJ2-1; unclear D gene. CDR3 length: 11 amino acids. Trimming removed 5 bases from V and 5 bases from J, with 4 bases in between. In germline, CDR1 is SEHNR, CDR2 FQNEAQ (reference sequence). The CDR3: CASSLNNEQFF. As DNA, the CDR3 is TGTGCCAGCAGCCTTAACAATGAGCAGTTCTTC.

This clone is a singleton in its sample. The germline gene is not matched at one end of the junction; a read error may be the cause. The chain employs TRBV12-3 or TRBV12-4 and TRBJ2-1; D gene unclear. This CDR3 has 17 residues. This chain's CDR3 is CASSPTRHLQSSNEQFF. CDR3 DNA sequence: TGTGCCAGCAGTCCAACACGACACCTTCAATCCTCCAATGAGCAGTTCTTC.

This clone was seen ten or more times. This rearrangement joins TRBV10-3 to TRBJ1-2; 8 bases agree with TRBD1. CDR3 length: 15 amino acids. Germline V lookup: CDR1 ENHRY, CDR2 SYGVKD. J gave up 8 bases and V 3 bases, and 11 bases lay outside the gene matches. This CDR3 is CAISDTRTGSGGYTF. CDR3 DNA: TGTGCCATCAGTGATACCCGGACAGGGTCTGGCGGCTACACCTTC.

As regards this clone: The final CDR3 position lacks the conserved phenylalanine or tryptophan, pointing to a likely read error. V gene TRBV6-2 or TRBV6-3 combines with J gene TRBJ1-5; D unclear. The V end was cut by 4 bases, the J end by 4 bases, with 17 bases between. There are 16 residues in the CDR3. Germline-derived CDR1 and CDR2 are MNHEY and SVGEGT. The CDR3 region is CASSWEVWQPNQPQHL. The CDR3 region has the DNA TGTGCCAGCAGTTGGGAGGTTTGGCAGCCAAATCAGCCCCAGCATTTG.

This clone showed up just a few times. A junction boundary mismatches the germline segment, possibly from a read error. This chain connects TRBV27 to TRBJ2-7, with 9 positions matching TRBD1. This CDR3 contains 14 residues. Germline V gene lookup returns CDR1 MNHEY and CDR2 SMNVEV (reference sequence). CDR3 DNA sequence: TGTGCCAGCATCCTCGGGACAGGGACCTACGAGCGGTACTTC. It codes for CASILGTGTYERYF.

Many counts were recorded for this clone. The gene calls are TRBV5-6 and TRBJ1-2, with D possibly TRBD1 on 5 matching bases. Between the trimmed V and J ends, which lost 4 bases and 6 bases, there was a span of 13 bases. This CDR3 spans 13 amino acids. The V gene's germline CDR1 is SGHDT and CDR2 YYEEEE. The CDR3 here is CASSPRSGDGYTF. The CDR3 DNA follows: TGTGCCAGCAGCCCAAGGTCGGGGGATGGCTACACCTTC.

This clone showed up many times. The V and J genes are TRBV7-2 and TRBJ2-5; the D is unclear. Deletions cut 5 bases from V and 3 bases from J, with 7 bases between. The CDR3 has 12 residues. Germline CDR1 reads SGHTA; CDR2 reads FQGNSA. CDR3 in DNA: TGTGCCAGCAGCGCCTTTAAAGAGACCCAGTACTTC. Protein product: CASSAFKETQYF.

The sample holds many counts of this clone. The chain recombines TRBV30 with TRBJ1-5; TRBD1 matches at 10 bases. The CDR3 length is 14 residues. Germline V gene data show CDR1 as GTSNPN and CDR2 as SVGIG (reference sequence). With V trimmed by 0 bases and J by 5 bases, 1 base remained unmatched. The CDR3 bases are TGTGCCTGGAGTGTGGGACAGGGGTATCAGCCCCAGCATTTT. Residues: CAWSVGQGYQPQHF.

This sequence joins TRBV30 and TRBJ1-2; TRBD1 matches at 8 bases. V shed 3 bases, J shed 8 bases, and the junction held 11 bases outside the gene matches. There are 14 residues in the CDR3. Per germline, CDR1 GTSNPN and CDR2 SVGIG (reference sequence). This CDR3 reads CAWRALGQGAGYTF. CDR3 DNA sequence: TGTGCCTGGAGAGCCCTCGGACAGGGCGCCGGCTACACCTTC.

This clone was detected many times. This chain uses TRBV18 with TRBJ1-4; 10 positions match TRBD1. Trimming cost V 8 bases and J 0 bases; bases outside gene matches: 6. Germline V lookup: CDR1 KGHSH, CDR2 LQKENI. The CDR3 is made up of 16 amino acids. In DNA, the CDR3 is TGTGCCAGCACAGACGGACAGGGGGCAACTAATGAAAAACTGTTTTTT. It yields the protein CASTDGQGATNEKLFF. Drawing the rest from reference TRBV18 and TRBJ1-4, the complete variable domain is NAGVMQNPRHLVRRRGQEARLRCSPMKGHSHVYWYRQLPEEGLKFMVYLQKENIIDESGMPKERFSAEFPKEGPSILRIQQVVRGDSAAYFCASTDGQGATNEKLFFGSGTQLSVL.

This clone was seen many times. The V gene is TRBV6-4, the J gene TRBJ1-1, with 7 nucleotides matching TRBD1. Germline values: CDR1 MRHNA, CDR2 SNTAGT. Unmatched junction bases numbered 4, after V lost 5 bases and J lost 4 bases. The CDR3 runs 13 residues. CDR3 coding DNA: TGTGCCAGCAGTAAGGGGGCGACCACTGAAGCTTTCTTT. Its translation: CASSKGATTEAFF.

Ten or more counts support this clone. The CDR3 DNA reads as TGTGCCTGGAGTTTCCGGACGGACACTGAAGCTTTCTTT. The encoded protein is CAWSFRTDTEAFF. This chain connects TRBV30 to TRBJ1-1; no reliable D call. The V and J ends lost 2 bases and 3 bases respectively, with 10 bases between them. The germline V gene has CDR1 GTSNPN and CDR2 SVGIG (reference sequence). CDR3 size: 13 residues.

In its sample, this clone was seen a few times. The chain is built from TRBV28 and TRBJ1-3; 7 nucleotides agree with TRBD1. V shed 5 bases, J shed 0 bases, and the junction held 4 bases outside the gene matches. Germline lookup yields CDR1 MDHEN and CDR2 SYDVKM. The CDR3 sequence is 15 residues long. CDR3 sequence reads: CASSPTGHSGNTIYF. DNA for the CDR3: TGTGCCAGCAGTCCGACAGGGCACTCTGGAAACACCATATATTTT.

This chain joins TRBV11-3 and TRBJ2-2; possible D gene TRBD2, 5 bases. The germline gives CDR1 SGHNT, CDR2 YENEEA. Trimming removed 5 bases from V and 6 bases from J, with 19 bases in between. The CDR3 extends over 16 amino acids. The CDR3 region has the DNA TGTGCCAGCAGCGGATTGGCGGGCAGCTGGCCCGGGGAGCTGTTTTTT. Its translation: CASSGLAGSWPGELFF.

The rearrangement joins TRBV5-1 to TRBJ1-1, with D possibly TRBD1 on 5 matching bases. Germline CDR1 and CDR2: SGHRS and YFSETQ. This CDR3 has 13 residues. Trimming cost V 4 bases and J 0 bases, with 7 bases left between them. DNA for the CDR3: TGCGCCAGCAGCCCCAGGGTGAACACTGAAGCTTTCTTT. Its protein is CASSPRVNTEAFF.

This clone was detected ten times or more. Possible read error: a much larger clone is one base away. The rearrangement joins TRBV6-6 to TRBJ2-5, with D maybe TRBD1 (5 bases). The CDR3 length is 15 residues. CDR1 is MNHNY and CDR2 is SVGAGI in the germline V gene (reference sequence). The chain's CDR3 is CAGSYLRAAGETQYF. CDR3 nucleotide sequence: TGTGCCGGCAGTTATCTACGGGCCGCAGGGGAGACCCAGTACTTC.

This clone was found many times. CDR3 protein: CSARIAGSTDTQYF. The CDR3 DNA reads TGCAGTGCTAGGATAGCGGGTAGCACAGATACGCAGTATTTT. The chain recombines TRBV20-1 with TRBJ2-3; TRBD2 matches 7 bases. The germline CDR1 and CDR2 sequences are DFQATT and SNEGSKA (reference sequence). The V and J ends lost 3 bases and 0 bases, in that order; junction bases with no gene match: 3. This CDR3 contains 14 residues.

Ten or more counts support this clone. The gene calls are TRBV18 and TRBJ2-6; no firm D call. V lost 1 base, J lost 4 bases, and 8 bases lay in between. The CDR3 spans 15 residues. Germline loops: CDR1 KGHSH, CDR2 LQKENI. CDR3: CASSPRALGANVLTF. CDR3 DNA sequence: TGTGCCAGCTCACCACGGGCGCTGGGGGCCAACGTCCTGACTTTC.